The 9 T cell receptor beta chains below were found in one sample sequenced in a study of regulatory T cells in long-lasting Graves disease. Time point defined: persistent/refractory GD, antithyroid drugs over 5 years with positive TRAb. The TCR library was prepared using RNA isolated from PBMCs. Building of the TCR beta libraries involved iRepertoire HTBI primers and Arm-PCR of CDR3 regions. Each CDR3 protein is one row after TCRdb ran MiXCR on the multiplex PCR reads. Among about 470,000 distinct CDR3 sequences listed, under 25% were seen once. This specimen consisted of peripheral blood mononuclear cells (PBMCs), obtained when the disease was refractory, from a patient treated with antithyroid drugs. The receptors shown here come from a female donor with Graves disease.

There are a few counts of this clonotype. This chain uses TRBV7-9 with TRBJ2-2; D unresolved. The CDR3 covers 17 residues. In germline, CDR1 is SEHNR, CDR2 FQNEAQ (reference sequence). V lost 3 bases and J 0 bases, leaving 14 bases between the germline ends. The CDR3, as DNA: TGTGCCAGCAGCTTTGATGTCGTAAACGCGAACACCGGGGAGCTGTTTTTT. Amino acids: CASSFDVVNANTGELFF.

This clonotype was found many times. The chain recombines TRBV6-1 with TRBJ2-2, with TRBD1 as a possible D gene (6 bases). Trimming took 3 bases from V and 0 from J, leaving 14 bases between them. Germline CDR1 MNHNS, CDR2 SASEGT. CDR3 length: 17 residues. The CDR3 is CASSDPRGRANTGELFF. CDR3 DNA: TGTGCCAGCAGTGACCCCAGGGGACGCGCGAACACCGGGGAGCTGTTTTTT.

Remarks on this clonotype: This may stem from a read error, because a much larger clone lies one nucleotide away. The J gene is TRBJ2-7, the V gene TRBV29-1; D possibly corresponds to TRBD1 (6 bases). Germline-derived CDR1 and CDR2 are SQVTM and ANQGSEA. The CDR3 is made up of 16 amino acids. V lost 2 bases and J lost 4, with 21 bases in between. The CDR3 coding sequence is TGCAGCGTTGAAATGGTGGGTCTCAGGGGAAGATACGAGCAGTACTTC. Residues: CSVEMVGLRGRYEQYF.

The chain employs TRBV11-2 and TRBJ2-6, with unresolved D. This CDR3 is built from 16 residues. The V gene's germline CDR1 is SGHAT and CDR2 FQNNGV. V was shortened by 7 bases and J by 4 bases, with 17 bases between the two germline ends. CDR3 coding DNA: TGTGCCAGCACCCCCAGCCGGGTTGCCGGGGCCAACGTCCTGACTTTC. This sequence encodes CASTPSRVAGANVLTF. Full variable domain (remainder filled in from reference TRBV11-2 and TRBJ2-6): EAGVAQSPRYKIIEKRQSVAFWCNPISGHATLYWYQQILGQGPKLLIQFQNNGVVDDSQLPKDRFSAERLKGVDSTLKIQPAKLEDSAVYLCASTPSRVAGANVLTFGAGSRLTVL.

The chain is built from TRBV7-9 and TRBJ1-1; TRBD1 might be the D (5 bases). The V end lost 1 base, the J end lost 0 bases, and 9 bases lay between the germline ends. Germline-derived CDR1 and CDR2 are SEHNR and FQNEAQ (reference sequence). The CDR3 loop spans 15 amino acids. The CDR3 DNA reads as TGTGCCAGCAGCTTAGGGGACGGCATGAACACTGAAGCTTTCTTT. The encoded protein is CASSLGDGMNTEAFF.

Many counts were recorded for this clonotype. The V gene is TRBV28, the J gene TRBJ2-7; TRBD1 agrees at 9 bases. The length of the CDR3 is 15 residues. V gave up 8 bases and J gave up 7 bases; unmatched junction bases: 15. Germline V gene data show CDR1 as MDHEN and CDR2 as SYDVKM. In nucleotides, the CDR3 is TGTGCCAGCCGAATCTTGGACAGGGGCGGTGCGGAGCAGTACTTC. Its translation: CASRILDRGGAEQYF.

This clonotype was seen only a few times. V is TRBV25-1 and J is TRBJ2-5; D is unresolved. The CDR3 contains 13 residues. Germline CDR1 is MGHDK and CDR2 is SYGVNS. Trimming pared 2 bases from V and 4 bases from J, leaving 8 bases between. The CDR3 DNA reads TGTGCCAGCAGTGAACCAAGACGAGAGACCCAGTACTTC. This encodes CASSEPRRETQYF.

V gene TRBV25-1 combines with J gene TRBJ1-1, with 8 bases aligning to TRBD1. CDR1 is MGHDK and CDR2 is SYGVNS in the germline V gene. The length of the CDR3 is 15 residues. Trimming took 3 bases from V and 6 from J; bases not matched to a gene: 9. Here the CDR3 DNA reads TGTGCCAGCAGTGATTGGACAGGGAAAGGGGCTGAAGCTTTCTTT. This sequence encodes CASSDWTGKGAEAFF.

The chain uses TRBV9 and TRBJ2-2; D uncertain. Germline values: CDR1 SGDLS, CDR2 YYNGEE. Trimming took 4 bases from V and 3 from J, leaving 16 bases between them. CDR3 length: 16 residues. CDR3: CASSLLLPGHTGELFF. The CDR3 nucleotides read TGTGCCAGCAGCCTCCTACTCCCGGGTCACACCGGGGAGCTGTTTTTT.